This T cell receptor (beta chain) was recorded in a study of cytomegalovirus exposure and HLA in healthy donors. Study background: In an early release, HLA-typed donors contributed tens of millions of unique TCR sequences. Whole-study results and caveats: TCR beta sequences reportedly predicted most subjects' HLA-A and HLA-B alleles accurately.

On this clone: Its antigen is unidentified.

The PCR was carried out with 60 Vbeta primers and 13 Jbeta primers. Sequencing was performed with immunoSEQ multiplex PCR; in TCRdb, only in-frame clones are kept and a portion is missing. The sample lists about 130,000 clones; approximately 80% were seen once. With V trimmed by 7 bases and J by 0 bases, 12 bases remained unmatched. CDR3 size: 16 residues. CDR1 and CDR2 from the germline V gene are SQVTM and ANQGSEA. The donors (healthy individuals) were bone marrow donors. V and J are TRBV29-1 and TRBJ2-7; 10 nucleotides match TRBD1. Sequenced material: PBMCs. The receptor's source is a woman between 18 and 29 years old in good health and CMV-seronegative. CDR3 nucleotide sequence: TGCAGCGCCGACGACAGGGGGCGCGGGAACTCCTACGAGCAGTACTTC. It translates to CSADDRGRGNSYEQYF.